These 17 T cell receptor beta chains originate from one sample sequenced in a study of blood T cell repertoires in COVID-19. Assay: immunoSEQ multiplex PCR; the TCRdb copy retains only in-frame clones and omits some. The sample yields about 140,000 clones, roughly 81% seen once. The sample comprised peripheral blood. Every receptor here comes from a woman aged 45-65 years with active or convalescent COVID-19.

The chain carries TRBV2 and TRBJ2-7; 8 nucleotides match TRBD1. Trimming cost V 4 bases and J 0 bases; bases outside gene matches: 5. CDR1 SNHLY and CDR2 FYNNEI come from the germline V gene. CDR3 length: 15 amino acids. As DNA, the CDR3 is TGTGCCAGCAGTGGCGACAGGGGAAGCTCCTACGAGCAGTACTTC. Amino acid sequence: CASSGDRGSSYEQYF.

The CDR3 is CASSGGHPAGNTIYF. The CDR3 DNA reads as TGTGCCAGCAGCGGAGGACACCCCGCTGGAAACACCATATATTTT. This chain links TRBV9 with TRBJ1-3; the D gene is possibly TRBD1 (5 bases). Germline V gene lookup returns CDR1 SGDLS and CDR2 YYNGEE. This CDR3 spans 15 amino acids. Trimming removed 3 bases from V and 2 bases from J, with 12 bases in between.

This sequence joins TRBV7-3 and TRBJ2-1, with D perhaps matching TRBD2 (5 bases). With 2 bases removed from V and 5 bases from J, the gap between germline ends came to 7 bases. The CDR3 extends over 13 amino acids. Germline V gives CDR1 SGHTA, CDR2 FQGTGA. The CDR3 DNA reads as TGTGCCAGCAGCTTAGGACTTAACAATGAGCAGTTCTTC. Its protein product is CASSLGLNNEQFF.

This chain links TRBV4-2 with TRBJ2-1, with a possible D match to TRBD2 (5 bases). This CDR3 has 16 amino acids. Trimming removed 1 base at V and 7 bases at J, with 17 bases between. Germline CDR1 reads LGHNA; CDR2 reads YNFKEQ. CDR3 in amino acids: CASSQVLAGRTNEQFF. CDR3 in DNA: TGTGCCAGCAGCCAAGTTCTGGCGGGCCGGACGAATGAGCAGTTCTTC.

The chain uses TRBV27 and TRBJ2-1; 8 nucleotides agree with TRBD2. J gave up 2 bases and V 1 base, and 4 bases lay outside the gene matches. Germline CDR1 and CDR2: MNHEY and SMNVEV (reference sequence). This CDR3 is 16 amino acids long. The CDR3 sequence is CASSLFGGATYNEQFF. The DNA of the CDR3 is TGTGCCAGCAGTTTATTCGGGGGGGCCACCTACAATGAGCAGTTCTTC.

V is TRBV7-2 and J is TRBJ2-5; weak D call: TRBD1 (5 bases). The germline V and J ends were trimmed by 3 bases and 4 bases, with 9 bases remaining between them. CDR3 size: 13 residues. Germline CDR1 SGHTA, CDR2 FQGNSA. CDR3 in DNA: TGTGCCAGCAGCTTGGGGCAGGGAGAGACCCAGTACTTC. It yields the protein CASSLGQGETQYF.

The rearrangement links TRBV11-2 to TRBJ2-7, with 10 bases identical to TRBD1. This CDR3 has 16 amino acids. V trimming: 4 bases; J trimming: 2 bases; junction bases outside the gene matches: 8. Germline V CDR1 and CDR2: SGHAT, FQNNGV. In nucleotides, the CDR3 is TGTGCCAGCAGCTATCATGGGACAGGGGTCCCCTACGAGCAGTACTTC. Its protein is CASSYHGTGVPYEQYF.

The chain links TRBV19 to TRBJ1-1, with D unresolved. V shed 2 bases and J shed 2 bases, with 12 bases lying between them. This CDR3 spans 15 amino acids. CDR1 LNHDA and CDR2 SQIVND come from the germline V gene (reference sequence). The DNA of the CDR3 is TGTGCCAGTAGTATAAGTAGGAGCTCAAACACTGAAGCTTTCTTT. This encodes CASSISRSSNTEAFF.

The rearrangement links TRBV11-2 to TRBJ2-1; D possibly corresponds to TRBD1 (5 bases). Germline V gene lookup returns CDR1 SGHAT and CDR2 FQNNGV. This CDR3 is 15 amino acids long. V gave up 3 bases and J gave up 2 bases, with 11 bases separating them. The chain's CDR3 is CASSFEGDAYNEQFF. CDR3 DNA sequence: TGTGCCAGCAGCTTCGAAGGGGATGCCTACAATGAGCAGTTCTTC.

This clone was observed once. The chain employs TRBV25-1 and TRBJ1-1, with D possibly matching TRBD1 (6 bases). V lost 5 bases, J lost 3 bases, and 10 bases lay in between. This CDR3 contains 13 residues. Per the germline V gene, CDR1 is MGHDK and CDR2 is SYGVNS. The CDR3 region has the DNA TGTGCCAGCAGTAATCAGGGGTACACTGAAGCTTTCTTT. Translation gives CASSNQGYTEAFF.

V and J are TRBV20-1 and TRBJ2-3; possibly TRBD2 for D (5 bases). This CDR3 region has 15 residues. Germline CDR1 DFQATT, CDR2 SNEGSKA (reference sequence). V was pared by 3 bases and J by 1 base, with 14 bases between. This CDR3 reads CSASGRGLGTDTQYF. DNA of the CDR3: TGCAGTGCTAGTGGTCGGGGTCTGGGCACAGATACGCAGTATTTT.

The J gene is TRBJ2-5, the V gene TRBV6-2 or TRBV6-3; 9 bases map to TRBD2. J lost 1 base, V lost 6 bases, and 9 bases had no gene match. The CDR3 has 16 amino acids. Per germline, CDR1 MNHEY and CDR2 SVGEGT. For the CDR3, the DNA is TGTGCCAGCAGCCCCCTAGCGGGGATCCTCCAAGAGACCCAGTACTTC. Protein product: CASSPLAGILQETQYF.

CDR3: CASSNPRTGHLSNTEAFF. CDR3 DNA: TGTGCCAGCAGCAACCCAAGGACAGGCCATCTTTCCAACACTGAAGCTTTCTTT. The chain combines TRBV7-2 with TRBJ1-1; 7 bases map to TRBD1. The V gene end was trimmed by 5 bases and the J gene end by 2 bases; junction bases not matched to a gene: 17. CDR1 and CDR2 (germline): SGHTA, FQGNSA. The CDR3 covers 18 residues.

This chain uses TRBV14 with TRBJ1-5; D possibly corresponds to TRBD1 (6 bases). Per the germline V gene, CDR1 is SGHDN and CDR2 is FVKESK. The CDR3 has 17 amino acids. Trimming took 0 bases from V and 3 from J, leaving 15 bases between them. Here the CDR3 DNA reads TGTGCCAGCAGCCAAGATCGGGCGGGGGCAAACAATCAGCCCCAGCATTTT. As protein: CASSQDRAGANNQPQHF.

The chain uses TRBV7-3 and TRBJ1-5, with 7 bases that match TRBD1. The CDR3 sequence is 16 residues long. Germline values: CDR1 SGHTA, CDR2 FQGTGA. Losses at the gene ends were 1 base for V and 11 bases for J; bases not matched to a gene: 14. The CDR3 DNA follows: TGTGCCAGCAGCTTAAGAGGAACTACAGGGGTTGGAACCCAGCATTTT. This codes for CASSLRGTTGVGTQHF.

V and J are TRBV30 and TRBJ2-7, with TRBD1 matching 9 bases. J was trimmed by 2 bases and V by 2 bases; bases with no gene match: 7. CDR1 GTSNPN and CDR2 SVGIG come from the germline V gene (reference sequence). The CDR3 totals 15 residues. The DNA for the CDR3 is TGTGCCTGGAGTAGGGGGACAGGGTCAACCTACGAGCAGTACTTC. It specifies CAWSRGTGSTYEQYF.

The chain is built from TRBV19 and TRBJ1-2, with D possibly matching TRBD1 (6 bases). Germline V gene sequence: CDR1 LNHDA, CDR2 SQIVND (reference sequence). The CDR3 has 16 amino acids. The ends were cut back, 0 bases at V and 4 bases at J, with 15 bases in the middle. Written as DNA, the CDR3 is TGTGCCAGTAGTATAGATGGGGGGGGCGCTTCCTATGGCTACACCTTC. It yields the protein CASSIDGGGASYGYTF.